This TCR beta chain appears in the sequencing data of a study of blood T cell repertoires in COVID-19. Turning to the study itself: The study drew acute and convalescent COVID-19 samples from the United States, Italy and Spain. T cells, B-cell-depleted T cells, or PBMCs provided the cDNA or gDNA that served as material.

The CDR3 extends over 16 amino acids. In germline, CDR1 is LGHNA, CDR2 YSLEER. Trimming stripped 4 bases from V and 6 bases from J, with 21 bases between. Per the original methods: Estimation of nucleated cell counts was performed using reference gene primer amplification. Libraries were prepared by immunoSEQ multiplex PCR; TCRdb keeps only in-frame clonotypes and omits some of them. The DNA was the basis for D and trimming; V, J and clone size are from that table. The data show about 39,000 clones, roughly 80% seen once. The V and J genes are TRBV4-3 and TRBJ1-1; no definite D call. The sequenced sample was peripheral blood. The sequence derives from a man aged 55-75 years in a cohort sampled during active COVID-19. The CDR3 coding sequence is TGCGCCAGCAGCCCCGTCGTCGTTCGGGAAACCTCTGAAGCTTTCTTT. This gives the protein CASSPVVVRETSEAFF.